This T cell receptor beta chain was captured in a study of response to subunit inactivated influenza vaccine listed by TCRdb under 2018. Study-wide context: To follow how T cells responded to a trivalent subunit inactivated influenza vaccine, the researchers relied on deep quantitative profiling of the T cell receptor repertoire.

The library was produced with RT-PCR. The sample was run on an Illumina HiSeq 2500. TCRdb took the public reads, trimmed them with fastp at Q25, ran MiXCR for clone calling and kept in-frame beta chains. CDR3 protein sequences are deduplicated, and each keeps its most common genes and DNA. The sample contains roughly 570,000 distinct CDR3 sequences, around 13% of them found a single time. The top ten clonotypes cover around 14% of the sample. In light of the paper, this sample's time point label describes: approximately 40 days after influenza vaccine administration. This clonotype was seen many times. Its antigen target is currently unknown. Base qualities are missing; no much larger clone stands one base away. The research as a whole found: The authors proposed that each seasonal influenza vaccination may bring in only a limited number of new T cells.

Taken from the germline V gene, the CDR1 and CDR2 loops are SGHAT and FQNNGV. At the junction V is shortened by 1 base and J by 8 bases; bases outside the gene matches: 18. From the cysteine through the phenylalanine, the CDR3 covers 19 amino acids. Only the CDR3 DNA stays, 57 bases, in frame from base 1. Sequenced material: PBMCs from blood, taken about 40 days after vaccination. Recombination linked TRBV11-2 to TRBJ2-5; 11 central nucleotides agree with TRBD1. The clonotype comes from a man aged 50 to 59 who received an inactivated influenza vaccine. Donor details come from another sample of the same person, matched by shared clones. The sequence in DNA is TGTGCCAGCAGCTTAGTAGGGGGTTTTTTGGGACAGGGGGTTGGAACCCAGTACTTC. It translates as CASSLVGGFLGQGVGTQYF. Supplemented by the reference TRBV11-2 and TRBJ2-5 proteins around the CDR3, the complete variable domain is EAGVAQSPRYKIIEKRQSVAFWCNPISGHATLYWYQQILGQGPKLLIQFQNNGVVDDSQLPKDRFSAERLKGVDSTLKIQPAKLEDSAVYLCASSLVGGFLGQGVGTQYFGPGTRLLVL.